The 24 T cell receptor beta chains given below trace back to one sample, sequenced in a study of T-cell reconstitution after alpha-beta-depleted transplantation in children. Unique molecular identifiers were incorporated when the TCRbeta library was constructed. TCRdb called the PCR reads again in MiXCR, with one record for every CDR3 protein. The sample lists about 610,000 distinct CDR3 sequences, roughly a tenth seen once, with about 4.3% in the top ten. The input for sequencing was PBMCs from the stem cell graft donor, taken from the stem cell graft. The origin of the receptors is a human donor who donated a stem cell graft to a child with acute myeloid leukemia.

J is TRBJ2-7 and V is TRBV5-1; D might be TRBD1 (6 bases). The germline gives CDR1 SGHRS, CDR2 YFSETQ. V lost 9 bases and J 3 bases, leaving 16 bases between the germline ends. The CDR3 covers 13 residues. CDR3 sequence: CAIIRKGVYEQYF. CDR3 nucleotides: TGCGCCATCATAAGGAAGGGGGTCTACGAGCAGTACTTC.

The chain employs TRBV29-1 and TRBJ1-2, with D unresolved. V shed 1 base and J shed 5 bases, with 5 bases lying between them. The germline gives CDR1 SQVTM, CDR2 ANQGSEA. CDR3 length: 11 residues. The CDR3 coding sequence is TGCAGCGTTGAAGGAACGTATGGCTACACCTTC. It yields the protein CSVEGTYGYTF.

This chain connects TRBV6-2 or TRBV6-3 to TRBJ1-5; D not resolved. The V end was cut by 2 bases, the J end by 10 bases, with 12 bases between. Germline-derived CDR1 and CDR2 are MNHEY and SVGEGT. This CDR3 has 13 residues. This chain's CDR3 is CASSYDRVTPQHF. CDR3 sequence (DNA): TGTGCCAGCAGTTACGATCGAGTGACTCCCCAGCATTTT.

The rearrangement joins TRBV12-3 or TRBV12-4 to TRBJ1-4; tentative D call: TRBD1 (6 bases). The CDR3 has 14 residues. V was clipped by 3 bases and J by 6 bases, with 11 bases between them. The CDR3 loop reads CASSFRGGDEKLFF. The CDR3, as DNA: TGTGCCAGCAGTTTTAGGGGGGGGGATGAAAAACTGTTTTTT.

The chain links TRBV7-2 to TRBJ2-7; the D gene is possibly TRBD1 (6 bases). CDR3 length: 15 amino acids. V was trimmed by 5 bases and J by 2 bases, leaving 16 bases between them. Per germline, CDR1 SGHTA and CDR2 FQGNSA. DNA for the CDR3: TGTGCCAGCAGCCCAATGGGGGCCGGGACCTACGAGCAGTACTTC. It is translated as CASSPMGAGTYEQYF. The variable domain in full, completed from reference TRBV7-2 and TRBJ2-7, reads GAGVSQSPSNKVTEKGKDVELRCDPISGHTALYWYRQSLGQGLEFLIYFQGNSAPDKSGLPSDRFSAERTGGSVSTLTIQRTQQEDSAVYLCASSPMGAGTYEQYFGPGTRLTVT.

This clonotype was counted ten times or more. This chain connects TRBV20-1 to TRBJ2-1; 8 bases are a match to TRBD2. The trim removed 4 bases at V and 3 bases at J, leaving 8 bases unmatched. The CDR3 has 15 residues. The germline gives CDR1 DFQATT, CDR2 SNEGSKA (reference sequence). CDR3 sequence: CSAKGLADYYNEQFF. DNA for the CDR3: TGCAGTGCTAAAGGACTAGCCGATTACTACAATGAGCAGTTCTTC.

The chain couples TRBV20-1 to TRBJ2-1; D uncertain. V shed 5 bases and J shed 9 bases, with 11 bases lying between them. The CDR3 totals 11 residues. From germline, CDR1 is DFQATT and CDR2 SNEGSKA (reference sequence). Here the CDR3 reads CSASENGEQFF. CDR3 nucleotide sequence: TGCAGTGCTTCAGAGAACGGTGAGCAGTTCTTC.

The sample holds a few counts of this clonotype. The chain carries TRBV7-8 and TRBJ2-3; unclear D gene. The CDR3 totals 13 residues. CDR1 and CDR2 from the germline V gene are SGHVS and FQNEAQ. V lost 0 bases and J lost 9, with 10 bases in between. The chain's CDR3 is CASSLAGGATQYF. Here the CDR3 DNA reads TGTGCCAGCAGCTTAGCGGGCGGCGCCACGCAGTATTTT.

The rearrangement uses TRBV24-1 and TRBJ1-1, with D unclear. Between the trimmed V and J ends, which lost 4 bases and 4 bases, there was a span of 9 bases. Germline-derived CDR1 and CDR2 are KGHDR and SFDVKD. The CDR3 is 13 residues long. CDR3 sequence reads: CATSETTGTEAFF. In DNA form, the CDR3 reads TGTGCCACCAGTGAGACCACCGGCACTGAAGCTTTCTTT.

This clonotype was picked up a small number of times. The chain joins TRBV27 to TRBJ1-3; TRBD1 agrees at 8 bases. The length of the CDR3 is 16 residues. Per germline, CDR1 MNHEY and CDR2 SMNVEV (reference sequence). The J segment lost 3 bases and the V segment lost 6 bases, leaving 10 bases of the junction unmatched. CDR3 nucleotides: TGTGCCAGCAGCGACAGGGGACGGGGTGTTGGAAACACCATATATTTT. Translation gives CASSDRGRGVGNTIYF.

With regard to this clonotype: This may come from a read error, since a much larger clone is one base off. This likely comes from a read error, as the CDR3 has no conserved phenylalanine or tryptophan at its end. J is TRBJ1-2 and V is TRBV2, with 9 bases fitting TRBD1. V was pared by 6 bases and J by 7 bases, with 9 bases of the junction left unmatched. This CDR3 is built from 14 residues. The V gene's germline CDR1 is SNHLY and CDR2 FYNNEI. CDR3 in amino acids: CASRPDRGNFGYTI. DNA of the CDR3: TGTGCCAGCAGACCGGACAGGGGCAATTTTGGCTACACCATC.

On this clonotype itself: Just one base apart from a much larger clone, this may be a read error. The rearrangement links TRBV2 to TRBJ2-3, with D possibly matching TRBD2 (6 bases). The CDR3 sequence is 13 residues long. Germline lookup yields CDR1 SNHLY and CDR2 FYNNEI. Between the trimmed V and J ends, which lost 5 bases and 6 bases, there was a span of 12 bases. The CDR3 is CASSSGRGDTQYF. For the CDR3, the DNA is TGTGCCAGCAGTTCCGGGAGAGGGGATACGCAGTATTTT.

This clonotype was counted ten times or more. This chain joins TRBV30 and TRBJ1-1, with D perhaps matching TRBD1 (6 bases). Germline CDR1 reads GTSNPN; CDR2 reads SVGIG (reference sequence). With 2 bases removed from V and 4 bases from J, the gap between germline ends came to 11 bases. This CDR3 region has 13 residues. The DNA of the CDR3 is TGTGCCTGGAGTCGCGGGGGCGGCACTGAAGCTTTCTTT. It is translated as CAWSRGGGTEAFF.

This clonotype came up a few times. This sequence joins TRBV28 and TRBJ2-3, with TRBD1 matching over 7 bases. The CDR3 loop spans 15 amino acids. Germline CDR1 is MDHEN and CDR2 is SYDVKM. The trim removed 6 bases at V and 0 bases at J, leaving 6 bases unmatched. The chain's CDR3 is CASRLGTDSTDTQYF. DNA of the CDR3: TGTGCCAGCAGACTCGGGACAGATAGCACAGATACGCAGTATTTT. The full variable domain, completed using reference TRBV28 and TRBJ2-3, is DVKVTQSSRYLVKRTGEKVFLECVQDMDHENMFWYRQDPGLGLRLIYFSYDVKMKEKGDIPEGYSVSREKKERFSLILESASTNQTSMYLCASRLGTDSTDTQYFGPGTRLTVL.

The rearrangement uses TRBV7-2 and TRBJ2-3, with D possibly matching TRBD2 (7 bases). The CDR3 has 17 residues. V was shortened by 6 bases and J by 0 bases, with 19 bases between the two germline ends. CDR1 and CDR2 from the germline V gene are SGHTA and FQGNSA. DNA of the CDR3: TGTGCCAGCAGAAGGGGGACGGGAGGAAAAAGCACAGATACGCAGTATTTT. Translation: CASRRGTGGKSTDTQYF.

There are a few counts of this clonotype. The chain is built from TRBV20-1 and TRBJ2-1; 10 nucleotides line up with TRBD2. This CDR3 is 17 amino acids long. Germline CDR1 is DFQATT and CDR2 is SNEGSKA (reference sequence). The ends lost 6 bases at V and 7 bases at J; junction bases unmatched: 18. CDR3 bases: TGCAGTGCCGTCGAGGGAGTGCGAGCGGGAGGGTCGAATGAGCAGTTCTTC. It codes for CSAVEGVRAGGSNEQFF.

The table lists this clonotype with many counts. V and J are TRBV11-1 and TRBJ1-4; tentatively, D is TRBD1 (6 bases). Germline V CDR1 and CDR2: SGHAT, FQDESV (reference sequence). Trimming stripped 5 bases from V and 8 bases from J, with 18 bases between. The CDR3 is 15 amino acids. Here the CDR3 DNA reads TGTGCCAGCAGCCGTGGGACTCTCGGGGGCGAAAAACTGTTTTTT. Its protein is CASSRGTLGGEKLFF.

This rearrangement joins TRBV9 to TRBJ2-7; 7 bases fit TRBD2. The CDR3 is 14 residues long. CDR1 is SGDLS and CDR2 is YYNGEE in the germline V gene. V lost 0 bases, J lost 3 bases, and 3 bases stayed unmatched. The CDR3 region is CASSVGTSDYEQYF. CDR3 in DNA: TGTGCCAGCAGCGTAGGAACTAGCGACTACGAGCAGTACTTC.

This clonotype has a count of ten or more. The chain recombines TRBV28 with TRBJ1-2; D is undetermined. Germline V lookup: CDR1 MDHEN, CDR2 SYDVKM. V was clipped by 3 bases and J by 5 bases, with 7 bases between them. The CDR3 sequence is 12 residues long. CDR3 protein: CASSLQEYGYTF. The DNA of the CDR3 is TGTGCCAGCAGTTTGCAGGAATATGGCTACACCTTC.

This clonotype was counted between two and nine times. The chain links TRBV14 to TRBJ1-2; D is ambiguous. Germline V gene lookup returns CDR1 SGHDN and CDR2 FVKESK. V was pared by 0 bases and J by 7 bases, with 15 bases between. The CDR3 covers 15 residues. For the CDR3, the DNA is TGTGCCAGCAGCCAAGAGTGGGGAATCGTGCCTGGCTACACCTTC. Translation gives CASSQEWGIVPGYTF.

The chain uses TRBV27 and TRBJ1-4; D is possibly TRBD1 (5 bases). The CDR3 runs to 15 residues. Germline assignment: CDR1 MNHEY and CDR2 SMNVEV (reference sequence). Trimming cost V 3 bases and J 8 bases, with 16 bases left between them. The CDR3 region is CASSFRHARGEKLFF. For the CDR3, the DNA is TGTGCCAGCAGTTTCCGTCACGCGCGGGGGGAAAAACTGTTTTTT.

In this sample, this clonotype turned up many times. This chain links TRBV15 with TRBJ2-1; perhaps TRBD2 as D (6 bases). This CDR3 is 13 amino acids long. Per the germline V gene, CDR1 is LNHNV and CDR2 is YYDKDF (reference sequence). The germline V and J ends were trimmed by 1 base and 10 bases, with 11 bases remaining between them. The CDR3 DNA reads as TGTGCCACCAGCAGAGCTGGAGGGAGCGAGCAGTTCTTC. It yields the protein CATSRAGGSEQFF.

Ten or more counts support this clonotype. The chain employs TRBV29-1 and TRBJ1-1, with TRBD1 matching over 7 bases. Germline CDR1 SQVTM, CDR2 ANQGSEA. V dropped 7 bases and J dropped 0; count of bases not matched to a gene: 2. CDR3 length: 12 amino acids. The CDR3 sequence is CSGQGLNTEAFF. The CDR3 nucleotides read TGCAGCGGACAGGGTCTGAACACTGAAGCTTTCTTT.

This clonotype was seen repeatedly, ten times or more. The V and J genes are TRBV28 and TRBJ2-5; 11 positions agree with TRBD1. The germline V gene encodes CDR1 MDHEN and CDR2 SYDVKM. This CDR3 region has 16 residues. V dropped 3 bases and J dropped 4; count of bases not matched to a gene: 7. The CDR3 sequence: CASSFSGQGAGETQYF. For the CDR3, the DNA is TGTGCCAGCAGTTTTTCCGGACAGGGGGCGGGAGAGACCCAGTACTTC.